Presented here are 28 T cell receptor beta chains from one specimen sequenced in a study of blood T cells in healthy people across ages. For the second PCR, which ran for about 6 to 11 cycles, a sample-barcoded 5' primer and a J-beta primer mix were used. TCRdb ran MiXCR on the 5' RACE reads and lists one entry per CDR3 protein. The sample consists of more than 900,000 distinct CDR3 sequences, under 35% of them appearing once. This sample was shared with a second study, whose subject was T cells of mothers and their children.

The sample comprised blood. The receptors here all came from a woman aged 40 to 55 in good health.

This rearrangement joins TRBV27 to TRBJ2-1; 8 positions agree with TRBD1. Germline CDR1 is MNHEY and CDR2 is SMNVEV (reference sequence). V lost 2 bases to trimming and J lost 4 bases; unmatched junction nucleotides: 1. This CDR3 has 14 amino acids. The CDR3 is CASSLNRGYNEQFF. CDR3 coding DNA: TGTGCCAGCAGTTTAAACAGGGGGTACAATGAGCAGTTCTTC.

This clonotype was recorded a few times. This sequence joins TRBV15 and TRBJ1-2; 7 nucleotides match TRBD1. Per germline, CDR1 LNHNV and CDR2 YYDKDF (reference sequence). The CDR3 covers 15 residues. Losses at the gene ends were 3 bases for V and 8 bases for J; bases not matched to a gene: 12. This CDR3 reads CATSSSPTGVDGYTF. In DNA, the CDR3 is TGTGCCACCAGCAGTAGCCCTACAGGGGTCGACGGCTACACCTTC.

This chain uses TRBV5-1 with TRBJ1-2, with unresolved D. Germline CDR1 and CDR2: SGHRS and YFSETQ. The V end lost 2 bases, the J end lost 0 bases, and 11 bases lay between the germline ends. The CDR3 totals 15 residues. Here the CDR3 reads CASSLPAGSNYGYTF. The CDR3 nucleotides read TGCGCCAGCAGCTTACCAGCAGGCTCTAACTATGGCTACACCTTC.

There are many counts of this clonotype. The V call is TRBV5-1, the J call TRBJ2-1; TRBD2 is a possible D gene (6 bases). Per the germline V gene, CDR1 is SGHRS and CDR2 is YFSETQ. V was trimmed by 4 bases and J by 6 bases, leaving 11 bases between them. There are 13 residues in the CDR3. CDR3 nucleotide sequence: TGCGCCAGCAGCACGGGAGCTGTCAATGAGCAGTTCTTC. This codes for CASSTGAVNEQFF.

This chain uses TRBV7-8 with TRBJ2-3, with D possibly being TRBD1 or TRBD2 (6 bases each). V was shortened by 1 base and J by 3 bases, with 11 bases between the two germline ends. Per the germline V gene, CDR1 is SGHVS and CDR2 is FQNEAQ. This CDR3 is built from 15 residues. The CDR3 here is CASSLDWGATDTQYF. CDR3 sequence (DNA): TGTGCCAGCAGCTTAGATTGGGGGGCAACAGATACGCAGTATTTT.

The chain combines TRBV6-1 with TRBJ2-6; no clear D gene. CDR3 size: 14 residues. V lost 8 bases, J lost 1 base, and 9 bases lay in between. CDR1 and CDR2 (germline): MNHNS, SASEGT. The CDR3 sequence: CASRHISGANVLTF. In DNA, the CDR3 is TGTGCCAGCCGGCACATATCTGGGGCCAACGTCCTGACTTTC.

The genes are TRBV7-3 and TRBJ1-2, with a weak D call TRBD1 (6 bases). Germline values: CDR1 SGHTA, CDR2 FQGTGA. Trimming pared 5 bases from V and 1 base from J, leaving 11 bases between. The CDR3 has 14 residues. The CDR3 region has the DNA TGTGCCAGCAGCATGGACAGTCTTAACTATGGCTACACCTTC. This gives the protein CASSMDSLNYGYTF. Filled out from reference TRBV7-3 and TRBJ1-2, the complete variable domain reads GAGVSQTPSNKVTEKGKYVELRCDPISGHTALYWYRQSLGQGPEFLIYFQGTGAADDSGLPNDRFFAVRPEGSVSTLKIQRTERGDSAVYLCASSMDSLNYGYTFGSGTRLTVV.

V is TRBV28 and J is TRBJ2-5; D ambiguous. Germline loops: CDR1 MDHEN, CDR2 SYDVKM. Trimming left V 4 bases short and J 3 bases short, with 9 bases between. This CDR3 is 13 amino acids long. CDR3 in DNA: TGTGCCAGCAGTTCCCGGGCCGAAGAGACCCAGTACTTC. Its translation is CASSSRAEETQYF.

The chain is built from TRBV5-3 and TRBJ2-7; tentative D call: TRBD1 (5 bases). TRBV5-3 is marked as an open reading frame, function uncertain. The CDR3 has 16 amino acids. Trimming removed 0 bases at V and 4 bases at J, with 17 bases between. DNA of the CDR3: TGTGCCAGAAGCTTGGAGGCCCCGACAGCCCCTTACGAGCAGTACTTC. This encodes CARSLEAPTAPYEQYF.

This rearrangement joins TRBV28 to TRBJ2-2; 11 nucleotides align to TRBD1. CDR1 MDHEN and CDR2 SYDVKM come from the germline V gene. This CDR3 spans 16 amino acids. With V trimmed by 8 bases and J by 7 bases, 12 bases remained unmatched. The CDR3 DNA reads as TGTGCCAGCTTAGACCCCGGACAGGGGGCAGTCGGGGAGCTGTTTTTT. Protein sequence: CASLDPGQGAVGELFF.

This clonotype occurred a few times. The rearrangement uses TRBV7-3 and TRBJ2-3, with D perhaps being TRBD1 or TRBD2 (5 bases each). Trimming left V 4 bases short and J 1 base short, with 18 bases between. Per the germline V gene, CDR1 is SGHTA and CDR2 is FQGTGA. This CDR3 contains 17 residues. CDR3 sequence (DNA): TGTGCCAGCAGCTCTCCCGAGGGACCGTGGGGCACAGATACGCAGTATTTT. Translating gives CASSSPEGPWGTDTQYF.

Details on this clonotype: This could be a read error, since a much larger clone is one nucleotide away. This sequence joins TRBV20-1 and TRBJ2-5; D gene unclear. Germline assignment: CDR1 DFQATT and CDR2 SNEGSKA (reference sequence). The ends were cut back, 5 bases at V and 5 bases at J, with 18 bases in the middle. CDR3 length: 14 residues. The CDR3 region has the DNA TGCAGTGCTCGCCCCGATGGCCACTGGGAGACCCAGTACTTC. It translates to CSARPDGHWETQYF.

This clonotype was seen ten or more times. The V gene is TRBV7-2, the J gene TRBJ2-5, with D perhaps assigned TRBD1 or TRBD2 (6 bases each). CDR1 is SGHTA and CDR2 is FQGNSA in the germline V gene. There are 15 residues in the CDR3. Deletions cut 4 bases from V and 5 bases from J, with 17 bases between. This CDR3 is CASSSLRGVGETQYF. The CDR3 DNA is TGTGCCAGCAGCTCTTTAAGGGGGGTCGGGGAGACCCAGTACTTC. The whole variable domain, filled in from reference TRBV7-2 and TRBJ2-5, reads GAGVSQSPSNKVTEKGKDVELRCDPISGHTALYWYRQSLGQGLEFLIYFQGNSAPDKSGLPSDRFSAERTGGSVSTLTIQRTQQEDSAVYLCASSSLRGVGETQYFGPGTRLLVL.

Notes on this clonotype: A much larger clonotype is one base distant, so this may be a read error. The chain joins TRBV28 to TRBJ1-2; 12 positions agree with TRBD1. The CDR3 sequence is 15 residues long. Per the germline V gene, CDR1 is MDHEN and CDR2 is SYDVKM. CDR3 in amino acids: CASGLWGQGADGYTF. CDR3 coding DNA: TGTGCCAGCGGTTTATGGGGACAGGGGGCAGATGGCTACACCTTC.

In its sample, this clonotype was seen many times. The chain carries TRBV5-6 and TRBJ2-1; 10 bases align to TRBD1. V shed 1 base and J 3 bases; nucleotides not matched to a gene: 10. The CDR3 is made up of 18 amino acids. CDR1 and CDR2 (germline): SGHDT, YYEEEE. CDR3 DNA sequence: TGTGCCAGCAGCTTGTTCCTACCGACAGGGGGCTTCTACAATGAGCAGTTCTTC. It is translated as CASSLFLPTGGFYNEQFF.

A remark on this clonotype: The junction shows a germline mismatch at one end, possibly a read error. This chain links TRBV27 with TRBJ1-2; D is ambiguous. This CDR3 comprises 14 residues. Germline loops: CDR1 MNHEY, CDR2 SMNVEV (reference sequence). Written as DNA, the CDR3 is TGTGCCAGCAGTCCAAAAGGCGGCGGCTATGGCTACATCTTC. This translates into CASSPKGGGYGYIF.

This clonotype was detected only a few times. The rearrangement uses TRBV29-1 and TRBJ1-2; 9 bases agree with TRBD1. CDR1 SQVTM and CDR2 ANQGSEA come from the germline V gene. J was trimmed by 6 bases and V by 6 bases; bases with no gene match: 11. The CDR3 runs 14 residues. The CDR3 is CSVMTGGIGDGYTF. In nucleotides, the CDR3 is TGCAGCGTCATGACAGGGGGGATTGGGGATGGCTACACCTTC.

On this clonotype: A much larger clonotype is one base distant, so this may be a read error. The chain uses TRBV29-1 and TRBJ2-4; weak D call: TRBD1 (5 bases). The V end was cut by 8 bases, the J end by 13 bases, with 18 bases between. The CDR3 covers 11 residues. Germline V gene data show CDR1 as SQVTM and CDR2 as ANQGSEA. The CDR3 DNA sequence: TGCAGCTATCCCCAGGGTAGGGTGCAGTACTTC. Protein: CSYPQGRVQYF.

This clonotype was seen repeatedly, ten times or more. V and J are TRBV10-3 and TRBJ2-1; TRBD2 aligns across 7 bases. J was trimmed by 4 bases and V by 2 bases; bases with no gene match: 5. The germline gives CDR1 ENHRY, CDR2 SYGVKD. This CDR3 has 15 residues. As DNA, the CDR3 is TGTGCCATCAGTGAGGGGGGGGGATTTTACAATGAGCAGTTCTTC. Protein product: CAISEGGGFYNEQFF.

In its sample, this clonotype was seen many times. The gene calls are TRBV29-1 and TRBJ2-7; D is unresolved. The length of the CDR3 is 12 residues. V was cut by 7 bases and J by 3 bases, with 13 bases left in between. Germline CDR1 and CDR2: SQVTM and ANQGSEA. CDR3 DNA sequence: TGCAGCGCCCTGACAATTAACTACGAGCAGTACTTC. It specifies CSALTINYEQYF.

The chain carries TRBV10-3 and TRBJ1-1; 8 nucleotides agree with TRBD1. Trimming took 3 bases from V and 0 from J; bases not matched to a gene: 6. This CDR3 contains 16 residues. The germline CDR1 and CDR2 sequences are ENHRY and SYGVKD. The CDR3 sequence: CAISDTGGGLNTEAFF. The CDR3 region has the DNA TGTGCCATCAGTGATACAGGGGGGGGACTGAACACTGAAGCTTTCTTT.

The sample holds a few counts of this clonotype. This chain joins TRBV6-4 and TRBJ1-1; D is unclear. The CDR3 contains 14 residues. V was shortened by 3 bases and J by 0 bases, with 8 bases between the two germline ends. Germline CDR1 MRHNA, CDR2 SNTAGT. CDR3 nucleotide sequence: TGTGCCAGCAGTGAACGGGCGATGAACACTGAAGCTTTCTTT. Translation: CASSERAMNTEAFF.

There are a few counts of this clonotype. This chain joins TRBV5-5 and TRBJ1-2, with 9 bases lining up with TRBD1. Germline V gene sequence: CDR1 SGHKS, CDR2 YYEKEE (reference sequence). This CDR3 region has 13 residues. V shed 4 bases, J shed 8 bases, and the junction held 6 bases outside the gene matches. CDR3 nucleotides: TGTGCCAGCAGCAAAGGGACAGGGCTCGGCTACACCTTC. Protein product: CASSKGTGLGYTF.

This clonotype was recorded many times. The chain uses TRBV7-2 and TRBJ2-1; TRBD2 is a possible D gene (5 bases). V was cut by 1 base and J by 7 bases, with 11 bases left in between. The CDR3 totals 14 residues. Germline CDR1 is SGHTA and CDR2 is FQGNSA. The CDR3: CASSLGGSVNEQFF. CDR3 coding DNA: TGTGCCAGCAGCTTAGGAGGTAGCGTAAATGAGCAGTTCTTC.

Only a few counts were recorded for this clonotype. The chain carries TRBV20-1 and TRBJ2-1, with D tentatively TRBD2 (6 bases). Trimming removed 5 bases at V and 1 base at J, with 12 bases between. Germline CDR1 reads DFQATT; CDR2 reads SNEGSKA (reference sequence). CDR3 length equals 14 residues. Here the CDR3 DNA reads TGCAGTGCTCCCTGGGCGGGGTCCTACAATGAGCAGTTCTTC. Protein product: CSAPWAGSYNEQFF.

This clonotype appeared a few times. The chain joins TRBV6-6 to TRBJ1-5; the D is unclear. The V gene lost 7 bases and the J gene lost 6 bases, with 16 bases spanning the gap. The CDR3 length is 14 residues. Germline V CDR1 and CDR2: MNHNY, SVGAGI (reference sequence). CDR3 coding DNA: TGTGCCAGCAACCTTCTTGCGACGTCTCAGCCCCAGCATTTT. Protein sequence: CASNLLATSQPQHF.

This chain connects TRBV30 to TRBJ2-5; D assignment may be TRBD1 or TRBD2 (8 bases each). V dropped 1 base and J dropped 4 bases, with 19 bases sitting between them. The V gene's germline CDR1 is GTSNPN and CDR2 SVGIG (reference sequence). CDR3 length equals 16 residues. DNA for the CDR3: TGTGCCTGGAGTGAGGGGACTAGACAGGGGATAGAGACCCAGTACTTC. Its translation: CAWSEGTRQGIETQYF.

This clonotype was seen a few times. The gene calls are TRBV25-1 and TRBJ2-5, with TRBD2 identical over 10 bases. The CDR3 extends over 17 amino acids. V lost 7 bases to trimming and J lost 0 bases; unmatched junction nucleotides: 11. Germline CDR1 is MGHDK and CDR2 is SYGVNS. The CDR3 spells CASTQGTSATYQETQYF. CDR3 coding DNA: TGTGCCAGCACTCAAGGGACTAGCGCAACGTACCAAGAGACCCAGTACTTC.